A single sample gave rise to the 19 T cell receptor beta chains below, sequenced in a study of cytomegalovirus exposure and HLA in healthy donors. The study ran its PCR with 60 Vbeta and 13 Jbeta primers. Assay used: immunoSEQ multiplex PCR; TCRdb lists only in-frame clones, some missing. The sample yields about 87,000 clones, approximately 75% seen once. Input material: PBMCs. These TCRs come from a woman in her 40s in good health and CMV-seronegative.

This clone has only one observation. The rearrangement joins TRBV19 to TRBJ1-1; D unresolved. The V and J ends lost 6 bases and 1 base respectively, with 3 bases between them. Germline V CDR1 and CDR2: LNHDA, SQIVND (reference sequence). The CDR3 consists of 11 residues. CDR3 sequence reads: CASSGNTEAFF. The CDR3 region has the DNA TGTGCCAGTAGCGGGAACACTGAAGCTTTCTTT. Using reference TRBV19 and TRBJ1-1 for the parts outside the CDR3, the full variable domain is DGGITQSPKYLFRKEGQNVTLSCEQNLNHDAMYWYRQDPGQGLRLIYYSQIVNDFQKGDIAEGYSVSREKKESFPLTVTSAQKNPTAFYLCASSGNTEAFFGQGTRLTVV.

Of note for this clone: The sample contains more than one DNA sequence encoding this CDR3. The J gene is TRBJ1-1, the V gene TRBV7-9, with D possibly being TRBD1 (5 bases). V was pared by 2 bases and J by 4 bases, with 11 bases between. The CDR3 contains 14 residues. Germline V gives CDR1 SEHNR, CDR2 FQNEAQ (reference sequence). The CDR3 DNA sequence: TGTGCCAGCAGCTTAAGCGGGGGGGGCACTGAAGCTTTCTTT. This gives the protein CASSLSGGGTEAFF. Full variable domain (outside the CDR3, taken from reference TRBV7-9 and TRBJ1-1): DTGVSQNPRHKITKRGQNVTFRCDPISEHNRLYWYRQTLGQGPEFLTYFQNEAQLEKSRLLSDRFSAERPKGSFSTLEIQRTEQGDSAMYLCASSLSGGGTEAFFGQGTRLTVV.

CDR3 residues: CASSRTRDTQYF. CDR3 DNA: TGTGCCAGCAGCCGGACTCGGGATACGCAGTATTTT. J is TRBJ2-3 and V is TRBV5-4; a weak D match, TRBD2 (5 bases). The CDR3 sequence is 12 residues long. Trimming removed 4 bases from V and 6 bases from J, with 9 bases in between. Germline loops: CDR1 SGHNT, CDR2 YYREEE (reference sequence).

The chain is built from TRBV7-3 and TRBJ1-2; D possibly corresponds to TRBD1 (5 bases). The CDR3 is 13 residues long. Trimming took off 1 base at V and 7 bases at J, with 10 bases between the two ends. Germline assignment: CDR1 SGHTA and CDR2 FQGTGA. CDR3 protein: CASSLIVGGGYTF. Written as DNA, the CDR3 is TGTGCCAGCAGCTTAATAGTGGGGGGTGGCTACACCTTC.

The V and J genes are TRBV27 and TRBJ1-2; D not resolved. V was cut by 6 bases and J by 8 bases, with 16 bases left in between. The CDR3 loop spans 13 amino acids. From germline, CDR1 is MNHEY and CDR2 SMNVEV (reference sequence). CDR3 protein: CASSSLGGWGYTF. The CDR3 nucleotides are TGTGCCAGCAGCAGTCTGGGAGGGTGGGGCTACACCTTC.

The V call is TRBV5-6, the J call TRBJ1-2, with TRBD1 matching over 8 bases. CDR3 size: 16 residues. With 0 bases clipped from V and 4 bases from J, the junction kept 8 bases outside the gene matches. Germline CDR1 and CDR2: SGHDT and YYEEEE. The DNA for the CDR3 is TGTGCCAGCAGCTTGGCGAGGCAGGGGGCTTTCTATGGCTACACCTTC. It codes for CASSLARQGAFYGYTF. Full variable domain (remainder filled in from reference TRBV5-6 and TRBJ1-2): DAGVTQSPTHLIKTRGQQVTLRCSPKSGHDTVSWYQQALGQGPQFIFQYYEEEERQRGNFPDRFSGHQFPNYSSELNVNALLLGDSALYLCASSLARQGAFYGYTFGSGTRLTVV.

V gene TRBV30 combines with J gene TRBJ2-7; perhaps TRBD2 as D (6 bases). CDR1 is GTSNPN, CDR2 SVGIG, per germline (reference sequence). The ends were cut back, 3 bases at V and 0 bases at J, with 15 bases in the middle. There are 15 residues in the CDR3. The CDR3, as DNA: TGTGCCTGGAGGGTAGGGGACGGGAGCTCCTACGAGCAGTACTTC. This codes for CAWRVGDGSSYEQYF.

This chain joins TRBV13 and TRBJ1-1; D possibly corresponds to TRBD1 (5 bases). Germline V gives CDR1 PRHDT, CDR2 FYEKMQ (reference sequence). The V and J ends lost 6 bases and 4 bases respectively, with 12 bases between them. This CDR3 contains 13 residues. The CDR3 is CASRGRRSTEAFF. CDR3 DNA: TGTGCCAGCAGGGGGCGGAGAAGCACTGAAGCTTTCTTT.

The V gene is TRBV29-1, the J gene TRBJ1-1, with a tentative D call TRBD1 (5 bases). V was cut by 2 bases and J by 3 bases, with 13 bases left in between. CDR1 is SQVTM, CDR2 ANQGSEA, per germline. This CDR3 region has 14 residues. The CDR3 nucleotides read TGCAGCGTTGAAATGTTCAGGGAGGACACTGAAGCTTTCTTT. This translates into CSVEMFREDTEAFF. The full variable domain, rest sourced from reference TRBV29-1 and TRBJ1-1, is SAVISQKPSRDICQRGTSLTIQCQVDSQVTMMFWYRQQPGQSLTLIATANQGSEATYESGFVIDKFPISRPNLTFSTLTVSNMSPEDSSIYLCSVEMFREDTEAFFGQGTRLTVV.

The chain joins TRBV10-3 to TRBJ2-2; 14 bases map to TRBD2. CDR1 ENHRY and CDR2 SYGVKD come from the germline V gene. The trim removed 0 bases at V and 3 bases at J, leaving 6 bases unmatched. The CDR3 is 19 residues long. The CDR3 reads CAISESGLAGVLDTGELFF. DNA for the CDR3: TGTGCCATCAGTGAGTCGGGACTAGCGGGGGTACTAGACACCGGGGAGCTGTTTTTT.

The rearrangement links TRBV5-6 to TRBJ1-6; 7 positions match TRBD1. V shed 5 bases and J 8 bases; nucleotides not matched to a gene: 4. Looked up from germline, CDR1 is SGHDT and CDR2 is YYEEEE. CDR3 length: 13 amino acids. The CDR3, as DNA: TGTGCCAGCAGGCATGACAGGGATTCACCCCTCCACTTT. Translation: CASRHDRDSPLHF. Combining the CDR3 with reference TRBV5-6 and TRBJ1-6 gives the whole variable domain DAGVTQSPTHLIKTRGQQVTLRCSPKSGHDTVSWYQQALGQGPQFIFQYYEEEERQRGNFPDRFSGHQFPNYSSELNVNALLLGDSALYLCASRHDRDSPLHFGNGTRLTVT.

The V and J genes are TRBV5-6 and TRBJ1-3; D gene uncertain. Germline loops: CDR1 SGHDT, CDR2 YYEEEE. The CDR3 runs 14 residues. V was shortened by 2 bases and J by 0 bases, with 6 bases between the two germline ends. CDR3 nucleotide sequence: TGTGCCAGCAGCTTCTACAGCTCTGGAAACACCATATATTTT. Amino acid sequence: CASSFYSSGNTIYF.

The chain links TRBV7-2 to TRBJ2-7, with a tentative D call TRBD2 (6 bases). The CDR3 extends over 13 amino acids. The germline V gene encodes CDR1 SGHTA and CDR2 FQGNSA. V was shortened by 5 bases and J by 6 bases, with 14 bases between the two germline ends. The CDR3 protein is CASSPGVGREQYF. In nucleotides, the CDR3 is TGTGCCAGCAGCCCGGGAGTTGGGCGCGAGCAGTACTTC.

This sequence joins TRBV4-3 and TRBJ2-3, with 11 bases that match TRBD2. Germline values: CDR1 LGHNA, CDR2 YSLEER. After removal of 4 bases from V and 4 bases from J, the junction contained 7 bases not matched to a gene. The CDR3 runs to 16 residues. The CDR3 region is CASSRLAGGSADTQYF. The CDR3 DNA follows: TGCGCCAGCAGCCGATTAGCGGGGGGGAGTGCAGATACGCAGTATTTT.

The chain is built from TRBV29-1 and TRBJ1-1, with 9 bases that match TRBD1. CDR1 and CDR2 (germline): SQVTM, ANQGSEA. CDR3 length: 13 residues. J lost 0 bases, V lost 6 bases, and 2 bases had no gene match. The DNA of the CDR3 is TGCAGCGTGGGACAGGGCTTGAACACTGAAGCTTTCTTT. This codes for CSVGQGLNTEAFF.

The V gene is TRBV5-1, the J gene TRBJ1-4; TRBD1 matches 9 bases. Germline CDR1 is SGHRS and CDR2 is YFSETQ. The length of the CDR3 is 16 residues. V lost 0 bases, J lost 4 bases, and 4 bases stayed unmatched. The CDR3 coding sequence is TGCGCCAGCAGCTTGGTAATGGGACAGGGTAATGAAAAACTGTTTTTT. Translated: CASSLVMGQGNEKLFF. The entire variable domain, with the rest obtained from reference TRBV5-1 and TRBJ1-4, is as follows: KAGVTQTPRYLIKTRGQQVTLSCSPISGHRSVSWYQQTPGQGLQFLFEYFSETQRNKGNFPGRFSGRQFSNSRSEMNVSTLELGDSALYLCASSLVMGQGNEKLFFGSGTQLSVL.

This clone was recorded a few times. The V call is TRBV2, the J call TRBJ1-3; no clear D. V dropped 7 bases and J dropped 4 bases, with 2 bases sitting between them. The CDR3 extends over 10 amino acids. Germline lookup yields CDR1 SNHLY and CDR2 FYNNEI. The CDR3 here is CASTGNTIYF. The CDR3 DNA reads TGTGCCAGCACGGGAAACACCATATATTTT.

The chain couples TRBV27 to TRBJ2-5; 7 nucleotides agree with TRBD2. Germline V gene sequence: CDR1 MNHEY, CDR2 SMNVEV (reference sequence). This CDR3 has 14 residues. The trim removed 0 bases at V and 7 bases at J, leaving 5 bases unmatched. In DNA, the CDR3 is TGTGCCAGCAGTTTATCGGCTGGGAGGGGGACCCAGTACTTC. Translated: CASSLSAGRGTQYF.

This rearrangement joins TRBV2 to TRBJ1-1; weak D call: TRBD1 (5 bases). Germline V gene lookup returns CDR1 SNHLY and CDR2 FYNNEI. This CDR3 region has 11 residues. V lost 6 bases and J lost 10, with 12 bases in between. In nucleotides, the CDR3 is TGTGCCAGCAGGGGATTCGGGGGAGCTTTCTTT. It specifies CASRGFGGAFF.